This TCR beta chain was recovered during a study of early T cells in non-severe SARS-CoV-2 infection. The sample holds a few counts of this clonotype. Molecules of cDNA were individually given unique molecular identifiers that were attached to them. TCRdb ran MiXCR on the 5' RACE reads and lists one entry per CDR3 protein. In the table there are tens of thousands of distinct CDR3 sequences, about 12% of which are singletons. The TCR was taken from an adult who was a healthcare worker with PCR-confirmed SARS-CoV-2 infection or an uninfected control (not recorded which). The sample was whole blood, taken at baseline.

DNA of the CDR3: TGTGCCAGCAGTCGAGGGACAGGGGTTGGAACTGAAGCTTTCTTT. Encoded protein: CASSRGTGVGTEAFF. The chain couples TRBV2 to TRBJ1-1; 10 positions agree with TRBD1. This CDR3 region has 15 residues. Per the germline V gene, CDR1 is SNHLY and CDR2 is FYNNEI. V was pared by 5 bases and J by 5 bases, with 8 bases of the junction left unmatched.